This T cell receptor (beta chain) emerged from a study of cytomegalovirus exposure and HLA in healthy donors. A few counts support this clone. Its antigen remains unidentified. The PCR was carried out with 60 Vbeta primers and 13 Jbeta primers. Authors' data handling: Later work found tens of millions of unique TCR beta chains, with about 10 million shared. The data were produced by immunoSEQ multiplex PCR, yet TCRdb's version contains in-frame clones alone and is incomplete. V and J calls and clone size come straight from that table; D and trimming were deduced from the DNA. This table holds 85,000 to 100,000 clones, around 60% found once. The donors comprised healthy bone marrow donors. The donors, nominally healthy at sampling, likely had unrecorded immune exposures. V shed 5 bases and J 4 bases; nucleotides not matched to a gene: 7. Looked up from germline, CDR1 is SGHTS and CDR2 is YDEGEE. The CDR3 loop spans 15 amino acids.

Study conclusions and caveats: A prior analysis recorded that most TCR beta V segments were productive about 90% or about 30% of the time.

The sequence derives from a human donor in good health. The V gene is TRBV5-8, the J gene TRBJ2-3; TRBD1 aligns across 10 bases. Sequencing was performed on PBMCs. The CDR3 DNA follows: TGTGCCAGCAGTAGTGACAGGGGGCACCCAGATACGCAGTATTTT. Its protein is CASSSDRGHPDTQYF.